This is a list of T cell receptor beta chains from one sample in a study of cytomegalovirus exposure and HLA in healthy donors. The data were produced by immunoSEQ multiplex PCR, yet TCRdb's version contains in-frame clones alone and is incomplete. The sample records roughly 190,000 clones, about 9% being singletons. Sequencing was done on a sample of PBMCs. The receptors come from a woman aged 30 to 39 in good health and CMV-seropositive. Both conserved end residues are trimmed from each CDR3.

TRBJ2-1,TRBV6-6,ASSFGTSGRNEQF
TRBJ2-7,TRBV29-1,SVRQGIYEQY
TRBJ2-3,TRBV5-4,ASSSAQGSTDTQY
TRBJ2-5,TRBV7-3,ASSLGGAANQETQY
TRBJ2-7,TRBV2,ASMHSERSYEQY
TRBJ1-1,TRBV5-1,ASSLGGENTEAF
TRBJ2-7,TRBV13,ASSSRTSGSSGQY
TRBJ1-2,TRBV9,ASSAPSGGGGYT
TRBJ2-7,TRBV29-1,SVEGQGPREQY
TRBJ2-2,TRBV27,ASSPLYTGELF
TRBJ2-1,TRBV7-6,ASSLAPNEQF
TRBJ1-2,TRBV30,AWSGDRDGYT
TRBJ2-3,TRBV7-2,ASSSRRTGMADTQY
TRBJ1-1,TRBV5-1,ASSISNGDTEAF
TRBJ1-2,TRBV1,TSSQAGHGYT
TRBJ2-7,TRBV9,ASTEGLADYEQY
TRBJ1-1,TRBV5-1,ASSPQINTEAF
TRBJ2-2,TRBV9,ASSGTEWMINGELF
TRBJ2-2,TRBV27,ASSSPGDTGELF
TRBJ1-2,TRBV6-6,ASSYSRLT
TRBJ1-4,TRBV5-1,ASRPRQGSYEKLF
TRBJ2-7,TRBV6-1,ASTRQGLEQY
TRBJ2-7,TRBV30,AWTRGGRLEQY
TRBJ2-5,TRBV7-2,ASSLEGDRGSQETQY
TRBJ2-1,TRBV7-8,ASSFSTRLYSYNEQF